A selection of T cell receptor beta chains follows, all from one sample in a study of OX40 agonist ivuxolimab in advanced cancers. Using immunoSEQ multiplex PCR, the repertoire was profiled, and TCRdb retains in-frame clones only, with some absent. The table includes 70,000 to 100,000 clones, less than 90% detected once. Specimen: CD4+ or CD8+ T cells sorted from blood, collected in a trial of the OX40 agonist ivuxolimab. Receptor source: an adult with an advanced solid tumor such as melanoma, head and neck, liver or kidney cancer. CDR3s leave out the opening cysteine and the closing phenylalanine or tryptophan. Part of the rows lack a size; the others show once, few, many or a class for expanded clones.

TRBJ1-2 | - | TRBV2 | ASSEQGNQGDGYT
TRBJ2-5 | - | TRBV5-8 | ASSLRQTSRETQY
TRBJ2-3 | - | TRBV19 | ASSIEGDTQY
TRBJ2-3 | - | TRBV5-4 | ASSSLTDTQY
TRBJ1-5 | - | TRBV6-5 | ASSRDRFEGPQH
TRBJ1-5 | - | TRBV19 | ASSMGWGVNQPQH
TRBJ1-2 | many | TRBV20-1 | SAAGGNGYT
TRBJ1-4 | - | TRBV18 | ASSPDRVRVANEKLF
TRBJ2-7 | - | TRBV28 | ASRSTGYEQY
TRBJ2-5 | - | TRBV11-3 | ASSRAGALGQETQY
TRBJ1-4 | once | TRBV7-6 | ASSLGQWNEKLF
TRBJ1-1 | once | TRBV14 | ASSRWTGGNTEAF
TRBJ2-1 | - | TRBV11-2 | ASSLVAGANNEQF
TRBJ1-5 | - | TRBV7-6 | ASSFLDQPQH
TRBJ2-5 | once | TRBV28 | ASSLRSGGHQETQY
TRBJ1-1 | - | TRBV5-4 | ASSLGQGLNTEAF
TRBJ2-2 | - | TRBV5-6 | ASSLVGTGSAGELF
TRBJ2-3 | - | TRBV7-9 | ASSLDGRGTDTQY
TRBJ2-7 | - | TRBV5-1 | ASSLGQDWDEQY
TRBJ1-3 | - | TRBV9 | ASSPPPTFSGNTIY
TRBJ2-3 | - | TRBV4-3 | ASSQDLVSTDTQY
TRBJ2-7 | once | TRBV15 | ATSRDGPGQGSYEQY
TRBJ2-3 | - | TRBV19 | ASRRLAGGTDTQY
TRBJ2-3 | - | TRBV7-9 | ASSITGGSTDTQY
TRBJ2-1 | - | TRBV10-1 | ASSHTLNEQF
TRBJ2-3 | - | TRBV5-1 | ASSLGQGLRDTQY
TRBJ2-2 | - | TRBV7-2 | ASSLVSVRSTGELF
TRBJ2-2 | - | TRBV15 | ATSRALGNTGELF
TRBJ2-5 | - | TRBV12-5 | ASGSGQGWQETQY
TRBJ2-7 | few | TRBV5-1 | ASRVGTGDLEQY
TRBJ2-2 | few | TRBV9 | ASSISTANTGELF
TRBJ2-2 | - | TRBV7-9 | ASSLGGPTPTGELF
TRBJ1-4 | - | TRBV19 | ASSMDRMGNEKLF
TRBJ1-6 | - | TRBV6-1 | ASSEFTGSSSYNSPLH
TRBJ1-1 | - | TRBV2 | ASTPGREMNTEAF
TRBJ1-2 | - | TRBV7-2 | ASSFGGTYGYT
TRBJ1-2 | - | TRBV11-2 | ASSLPHYGYT
TRBJ1-2 | - | TRBV7-2 | ASSPRTFSQGSGGYT
TRBJ2-1 | - | TRBV21-1 | ASSAPIRGYNEQF
TRBJ1-1 | - | TRBV7-2 | ASSFRDLNTEAF
TRBJ2-7 | once | TRBV6-6 | ASSYRADRGYEQY
TRBJ2-3 | - | TRBV11-3 | ASSLTSSTDTQY
TRBJ2-2 | - | TRBV7-2 | ASSPGQGRTGELF
TRBJ2-1 | - | TRBV29-1 | SVEVSSNEQF
TRBJ2-1 | - | TRBV6-5 | ASRLDNEQF
TRBJ1-4 | once | TRBV6-1 | ASSEATGVEGWEKLF
TRBJ1-5 | - | TRBV19 | ASSTFGTHNQPQH
TRBJ1-6 | - | TRBV9 | ASSVGGGSSPLH
TRBJ1-2 | - | TRBV30 | AWSIIVRDRGGYT
TRBJ2-3 | few | TRBV14 | ASSQVRAGSGPDTQY
TRBJ2-4 | - | TRBV28 | ASGFGQLLAKNIQY
TRBJ1-4 | - | TRBV7-9 | ASSLIWQRADNEKLF
TRBJ2-3 | - | TRBV7-3 | ASSEAGQPTDTQY
TRBJ2-2 | - | TRBV27 | ASSKRSQGNTGELF
TRBJ2-1 | - | TRBV5-6 | ASSPLGGGIYNEQF
TRBJ2-7 | - | TRBV14 | ASSQNSDEQY
TRBJ1-2 | - | TRBV30 | AWRMGRRTLYGYT
TRBJ1-2 | few | TRBV19 | ASNMDRSFPT
TRBJ1-5 | - | TRBV6-5 | ASSYSRADNQPQH
TRBJ1-1 | - | TRBV6-1 | ASSEAGGELGAF